The clone carrying this T cell receptor beta chain was observed a few times. Its antigen is as yet unknown. TCRdb re-called the reads with MiXCR, one entry per CDR3 protein. The sample has about 67,000 distinct CDR3 sequences; about 48% are singletons. The sample is drawn from a study of type 1 regulatory T cells. V trimming: 3 bases; J trimming: 6 bases; junction bases outside the gene matches: 10. Looked up from germline, CDR1 is SGHRS and CDR2 is YFSETQ. CDR3 length: 16 amino acids. The gene calls are TRBV5-1 and TRBJ2-1; 9 nucleotides match TRBD1. The receptor was isolated from a human donor in good health. Sample: cultured non-Tr1 T cells, either the whole culture or a sorted T cell fraction (not recorded which). CDR3 DNA: TGCGCCAGCAGCTGGGGACCGGGACAGGGAGGCAATGAGCAGTTCTTC. Protein sequence: CASSWGPGQGGNEQFF.